What follows are 29 T cell receptor beta chains derived from one specimen sequenced in a study of blood T cells in healthy people across ages. A second PCR, run for about 6 to 11 cycles, used a sample-barcoded 5' primer plus a J-beta primer mix. TCRdb itself ran the 5' RACE reads through MiXCR, one entry per CDR3 protein. The data hold 1.5 million to 2 million distinct CDR3 sequences, with about 49% observed a single time. Sequenced material: blood. These receptors all come from a woman in her thirties or forties in good health.

The chain recombines TRBV20-1 with TRBJ2-2; D is perhaps TRBD1 (6 bases). Trimming left V 6 bases short and J 3 bases short, with 11 bases between. The germline gives CDR1 DFQATT, CDR2 SNEGSKA (reference sequence). This CDR3 has 13 amino acids. CDR3: CSAAAGDTGELFF. The CDR3 bases are TGCAGTGCCGCGGCAGGGGACACCGGGGAGCTGTTTTTT.

This clonotype turned up a few times. The gene calls are TRBV4-3 and TRBJ2-1, with unresolved D. The CDR3 is 13 amino acids. Trimming cost V 1 base and J 7 bases, with 8 bases left between them. The V gene's germline CDR1 is LGHNA and CDR2 YSLEER. This CDR3 is CASSQGVRNEQFF. DNA for the CDR3: TGCGCCAGCAGCCAAGGGGTCAGAAATGAGCAGTTCTTC.

This clonotype occurred a few times. The chain has TRBV3-1 and TRBJ2-5; 11 nucleotides agree with TRBD2. The junction had 8 bases not matched to a gene; V was cut back by 0 bases and J by 5 bases. The CDR3 loop spans 17 amino acids. Germline V CDR1 and CDR2: LGHDT, YNNKEL (reference sequence). CDR3 in amino acids: CASSQEPTSGGRETQYF. CDR3 nucleotides: TGTGCCAGCAGCCAAGAGCCCACTAGCGGGGGACGGGAGACCCAGTACTTC.

This clonotype came up a few times. The J gene is TRBJ1-2, the V gene TRBV6-6; 7 nucleotides line up with TRBD1. With 8 bases clipped from V and 1 base from J, the junction kept 4 bases outside the gene matches. The CDR3 spans 13 residues. In germline, CDR1 is MNHNY, CDR2 SVGAGI (reference sequence). CDR3 protein: CASRDSINYGYTF. Here the CDR3 DNA reads TGTGCCAGCCGGGACAGCATTAACTATGGCTACACCTTC.

This chain joins TRBV5-6 and TRBJ2-3, with 8 bases that match TRBD2. This CDR3 spans 17 amino acids. With V trimmed by 4 bases and J by 2 bases, 12 bases remained unmatched. Germline V gene data show CDR1 as SGHDT and CDR2 as YYEEEE. The CDR3 region is CASSRPVAGPYTDTQYF. The CDR3 DNA reads TGTGCCAGCAGCCGGCCCGTAGCGGGGCCTTACACAGATACGCAGTATTTT. The whole variable domain, remainder taken from reference TRBV5-6 and TRBJ2-3, is DAGVTQSPTHLIKTRGQQVTLRCSPKSGHDTVSWYQQALGQGPQFIFQYYEEEERQRGNFPDRFSGHQFPNYSSELNVNALLLGDSALYLCASSRPVAGPYTDTQYFGPGTRLTVL.

This chain joins TRBV6-6 and TRBJ1-2, with 8 nucleotides matching TRBD1. Trimming at V came to 8 bases and at J to 6 bases, leaving 11 bases not matched to a gene. The CDR3 consists of 14 residues. Germline V CDR1 and CDR2: MNHNY, SVGAGI (reference sequence). CDR3 amino acids: CASGQGLTSDGYTF. Here the CDR3 DNA reads TGTGCCAGCGGACAGGGCCTCACCTCAGATGGCTACACCTTC.

The genes are TRBV11-2 and TRBJ2-5, with D possibly TRBD1 on 6 matching bases. The germline V and J ends were trimmed by 5 bases and 1 base, with 11 bases remaining between them. The CDR3 consists of 14 residues. Germline CDR1 SGHAT, CDR2 FQNNGV. The CDR3 DNA reads TGTGCCAGCAGCAGCGACAGGTTCCAAGAGACCCAGTACTTC. It translates to CASSSDRFQETQYF.

The genes are TRBV16 and TRBJ2-1; 8 bases are shared with TRBD2. The CDR3 has 14 amino acids. The V and J ends lost 3 bases and 9 bases, in that order; junction bases with no gene match: 7. Germline CDR1 is KGHSY and CDR2 is FQNENV. The CDR3 sequence is CASSHSSGSGEQFF. DNA for the CDR3: TGTGCCAGCAGCCACTCTAGCGGGTCGGGTGAGCAGTTCTTC. The whole variable domain, filled in from reference TRBV16 and TRBJ2-1, reads GEEVAQTPKHLVRGEGQKAKLYCAPIKGHSYVFWYQQVLKNEFKFLISFQNENVFDETGMPKERFSAKCLPNSPCSLEIQATKLEDSAVYFCASSHSSGSGEQFFGPGTRLTVL.

This CDR3 is CASSPLFGDTQYF. In DNA form, the CDR3 reads TGTGCCAGCAGCCCCCTTTTTGGGGATACGCAGTATTTT. The rearrangement uses TRBV7-2 and TRBJ2-3; D gene unclear. The CDR3 extends over 13 amino acids. V gave up 5 bases and J gave up 6 bases, with 12 bases separating them. CDR1 SGHTA and CDR2 FQGNSA come from the germline V gene.

The CDR3 loop reads CASSLVWGDESEAFF. CDR3 nucleotides: TGTGCCAGCAGCTTAGTTTGGGGGGATGAGTCTGAAGCTTTCTTT. The chain is built from TRBV7-9 and TRBJ1-1; TRBD1 might be the D (5 bases). This CDR3 spans 15 amino acids. V was trimmed by 1 base and J by 6 bases, leaving 15 bases between them. CDR1 is SEHNR and CDR2 is FQNEAQ in the germline V gene (reference sequence).

The chain uses TRBV29-1 and TRBJ1-1, with a tentative D call TRBD1 (6 bases). V lost 7 bases and J lost 11, with 26 bases in between. CDR1 is SQVTM and CDR2 is ANQGSEA in the germline V gene. The CDR3 is 14 amino acids. As DNA, the CDR3 is TGCAGCGCTGCCTCCGGGACTCCAAGGGGGGGGGCTTTCTTT. Encoded protein: CSAASGTPRGGAFF.

V usage is TRBV27 and J usage is TRBJ1-2; 7 bases line up with TRBD1. The CDR3 consists of 13 residues. V lost 8 bases to trimming and J lost 5 bases; unmatched junction nucleotides: 8. Per germline, CDR1 MNHEY and CDR2 SMNVEV (reference sequence). The CDR3 DNA reads as TGTGCCAGCGGAAGCAGGGGGGGTTATGGCTACACCTTC. Protein sequence: CASGSRGGYGYTF.

The chain combines TRBV6-2 or TRBV6-3 with TRBJ2-7, with 9 bases fitting TRBD2. The DNA end is more similar to TRBJ2-5, so the J call may be wrong. The germline gives CDR1 MNHEY, CDR2 SVGEGT. This CDR3 has 15 amino acids. Here the CDR3 reads CASSRAGGLGETQYF. The CDR3 DNA follows: TGTGCCAGCAGTCGAGCGGGGGGCTTGGGAGAGACCCAGTACTTC.

The genes are TRBV7-2 and TRBJ1-4; TRBD1 aligns across 7 bases. The CDR3 is made up of 16 amino acids. Germline trimming cut 5 bases from V and 1 base from J; bases unmatched to any gene: 7. The V gene's germline CDR1 is SGHTA and CDR2 FQGNSA. As DNA, the CDR3 is TGTGCCAGCAGCCCGCAGGGGGAGGGAACTAATGAAAAACTGTTTTTT. The encoded protein is CASSPQGEGTNEKLFF.

The rearrangement links TRBV6-5 to TRBJ1-6; D is uncertain. The CDR3 covers 15 residues. Trimming left V 0 bases short and J 9 bases short, with 12 bases between. Germline CDR1 MNHEY, CDR2 SVGAGI. In DNA, the CDR3 is TGTGCCAGCAGTTACTCGATGGAGGGCATTTCACCCCTCCACTTT. Translating it yields CASSYSMEGISPLHF.

This clonotype was seen more than once but under ten times. The chain links TRBV27 to TRBJ1-6; 9 nucleotides agree with TRBD1. After removal of 3 bases from V and 10 bases from J, the junction contained 13 bases not matched to a gene. Per the germline V gene, CDR1 is MNHEY and CDR2 is SMNVEV (reference sequence). This CDR3 is 17 amino acids long. The DNA of the CDR3 is TGTGCCAGCAGTTTCCTCGGACAGGGGAATAAGAGGTCACCCCTCCACTTT. Its protein is CASSFLGQGNKRSPLHF.

This chain joins TRBV7-9 and TRBJ2-1; 7 bases match TRBD2. The J call may be wrong; the DNA end is better matched by TRBJ2-7. The CDR3 sequence is 13 residues long. Germline assignment: CDR1 SEHNR and CDR2 FQNEAQ (reference sequence). The CDR3 bases are TGTGCCAGCAGCCAGCGGGGCGTCAATGAGCAGTACTTC. As protein: CASSQRGVNEQYF.

The chain combines TRBV28 with TRBJ2-7, with 9 bases that match TRBD1. The CDR3 is 16 residues long. Germline V gives CDR1 MDHEN, CDR2 SYDVKM. With 6 bases clipped from V and 1 base from J, the junction kept 10 bases outside the gene matches. The CDR3, as DNA: TGTGCCAGCAGGCTACAGGGGGCAGTTGGGTCCTACGAGCAGTACTTC. Translated: CASRLQGAVGSYEQYF.

With regard to this clonotype: This sequence may be a read error, since a much larger clone differs from it by one base. The chain is built from TRBV6-2 or TRBV6-3 and TRBJ2-4, with 8 bases identical to TRBD1. The CDR3 spans 16 residues. Looked up from germline, CDR1 is MNHEY and CDR2 is SVGEGT. Written as DNA, the CDR3 is TGTACCAGCAGCCACCGGGACAGGATGACCAAAAACATTCAGTACTTC. Translation: CTSSHRDRMTKNIQYF.

The CDR3 DNA is TGCGCCAGCAGCTTTCAAACTAGCGGGGCTCAAAATGAGCAGTTCTTC. Translated, it gives CASSFQTSGAQNEQFF. The chain joins TRBV4-3 to TRBJ2-1, with 10 bases fitting TRBD2. This CDR3 region has 16 residues. Germline CDR1 is LGHNA and CDR2 is YSLEER. The V gene end was trimmed by 5 bases and the J gene end by 7 bases; junction bases not matched to a gene: 11.

About this clonotype: Relative to the germline gene, one junction end is altered; a read error may explain this. CDR3 amino acids: CASSLEGTGSSGNTIYF. DNA for the CDR3: TGTGCCAGCAGCTTAGAGGGTACAGGGAGCTCTGGGAACACCATATATTTT. The rearrangement links TRBV7-2 to TRBJ1-3; a possible D gene is TRBD1 (6 bases). The CDR3 is made up of 17 amino acids. The V gene's germline CDR1 is SGHTA and CDR2 FQGNSA.

This chain uses TRBV28 with TRBJ1-1; no definite D call. CDR1 is MDHEN and CDR2 is SYDVKM in the germline V gene. V lost 8 bases and J 1 base, leaving 20 bases between the germline ends. This CDR3 is built from 16 residues. The CDR3: CASRALNPAENTEAFF. CDR3 DNA: TGTGCCAGCCGCGCCCTCAATCCCGCGGAGAACACTGAAGCTTTCTTT.

This clonotype was recorded once. The chain joins TRBV27 to TRBJ2-5; 7 bases match TRBD1. The better agreement between TRBJ2-7 and the DNA end casts doubt on the J call. The germline V gene has CDR1 MNHEY and CDR2 SMNVEV (reference sequence). The CDR3 is 14 amino acids. The CDR3 here is CASSPLGTANEQYF. Written as DNA, the CDR3 is TGTGCCAGCAGCCCGCTCGGGACAGCTAACGAGCAGTACTTC.

This clonotype has more than one count but fewer than ten. The J gene is TRBJ1-5, the V gene TRBV6-1; D is unclear. The CDR3 extends over 15 amino acids. Per germline, CDR1 MNHNS and CDR2 SASEGT. Trimming took 0 bases from V and 5 from J, leaving 11 bases between them. The CDR3 reads CASSEANRGHQPQHF. The CDR3 region has the DNA TGTGCCAGCAGTGAAGCCAACAGAGGACATCAGCCCCAGCATTTT.

This clonotype was detected ten times or more. The chain uses TRBV7-2 and TRBJ1-2, with 9 bases matching TRBD1. The CDR3 runs to 15 residues. Per the germline V gene, CDR1 is SGHTA and CDR2 is FQGNSA. The V and J ends lost 5 bases and 4 bases, in that order; junction bases with no gene match: 8. The DNA of the CDR3 is TGTGCCAGCAGCCAACCGGGACAGGGCCTCTATGGCTACACCTTC. This codes for CASSQPGQGLYGYTF.

The chain employs TRBV27 and TRBJ2-3; TRBD1 or TRBD2 may be the D gene (6 bases each). The CDR3 contains 18 residues. V lost 3 bases, J lost 0 bases, and 19 bases lay in between. CDR1 is MNHEY and CDR2 is SMNVEV in the germline V gene (reference sequence). The CDR3 is CASSFWSPGGSSTDTQYF. In DNA form, the CDR3 reads TGTGCCAGCAGTTTTTGGTCCCCCGGGGGCTCTAGCACAGATACGCAGTATTTT.

This clonotype came up a few times. V and J are TRBV14 and TRBJ2-3, with D perhaps TRBD1 (6 bases). CDR1 and CDR2 from the germline V gene are SGHDN and FVKESK. This CDR3 has 14 amino acids. Trimming left V 3 bases short and J 5 bases short, with 12 bases between. Here the CDR3 reads CASSHYRAGDTQYF. DNA for the CDR3: TGTGCCAGCAGCCACTACAGGGCGGGAGATACGCAGTATTTT.

A word on this clonotype: One end of the junction is discordant with germline, which a read error may explain. The rearrangement joins TRBV19 to TRBJ2-1; 7 bases agree with TRBD1. Germline CDR1 and CDR2: LNHDA and SQIVND (reference sequence). The CDR3 runs 15 residues. As DNA, the CDR3 is TGTGCCAGTAGTAGACAGGGAAACGTCTACAGTGAGCAGTTCTTC. Translating it yields CASSRQGNVYSEQFF.

V usage is TRBV7-2 and J usage is TRBJ2-1; D might be TRBD1 (6 bases). The CDR3 runs 15 residues. The germline V and J ends were trimmed by 0 bases and 8 bases, with 14 bases remaining between them. Germline CDR1 is SGHTA and CDR2 is FQGNSA. DNA of the CDR3: TGTGCCAGCAGCTTAGCGCAGGGGTCACGATATGAGCAGTTCTTC. This codes for CASSLAQGSRYEQFF. Full variable domain (remainder filled in from reference TRBV7-2 and TRBJ2-1): GAGVSQSPSNKVTEKGKDVELRCDPISGHTALYWYRQSLGQGLEFLIYFQGNSAPDKSGLPSDRFSAERTGGSVSTLTIQRTQQEDSAVYLCASSLAQGSRYEQFFGPGTRLTVL.